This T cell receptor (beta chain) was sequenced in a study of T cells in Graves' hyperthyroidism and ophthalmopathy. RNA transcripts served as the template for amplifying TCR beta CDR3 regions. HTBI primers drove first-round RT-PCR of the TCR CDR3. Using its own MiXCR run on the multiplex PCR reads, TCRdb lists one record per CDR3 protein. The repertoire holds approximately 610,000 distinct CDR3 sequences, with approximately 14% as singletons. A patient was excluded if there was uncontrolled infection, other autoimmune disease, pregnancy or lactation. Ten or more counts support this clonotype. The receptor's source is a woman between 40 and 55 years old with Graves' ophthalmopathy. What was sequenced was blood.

The CDR3 DNA follows: TGCAGCGTGGGGGACAGGGCCGAGACCCAGTACTTC. Its translation: CSVGDRAETQYF. The chain has TRBV29-1 and TRBJ2-5, with 9 positions matching TRBD1. In germline, CDR1 is SQVTM, CDR2 ANQGSEA. The CDR3 runs to 12 residues. The V segment lost 6 bases and the J segment 5 bases; nucleotides outside the gene matches: 4.